This T cell receptor (beta chain) was recovered during a study of CD8+ T cells in alopecia areata. Study conclusions and caveats: Mouse data revealed clearer TCR sharing than patient data did, a gap possibly tied to HLA. There were many expanded lesional clones persisting in scalp and blood during tofacitinib.

Documented treatment: oral pan-JAK inhibitor, 5-10 mg twice daily. A word on this clone: Its antigen is as yet unknown.

V was trimmed by 5 bases and J by 7 bases, leaving 18 bases between them. This CDR3 comprises 16 residues. Looked up from germline, CDR1 is SGHTA and CDR2 is FQGNSA. cDNA serving as the sequencing template came from extracted, reverse transcribed RNA. Assay used: immunoSEQ multiplex PCR; TCRdb lists only in-frame clones, some missing. The data hold 200,000 to 250,000 clones, with 35% to 45% observed a single time. The receptor was isolated from a human donor with alopecia areata. The material sequenced was CD4+ T cells sorted from blood, taken between weeks 30 and 35, from a patient treated with tofacitinib. The chain recombines TRBV7-2 with TRBJ2-6; TRBD1 might be the D (5 bases). CDR3 DNA: TGTGCCAGCAGCCACAGGAGATCCGTTGGAGCCAACGTCCTGACTTTC. Translation gives CASSHRRSVGANVLTF.